This TCR beta chain was sequenced in a study of blood T cell repertoires in COVID-19 (dated by TCRdb to the early 2020s). For the wider study: The collaborator samples originated in the United States, Italy and Spain and spanned the acute and convalescent phases of COVID-19. The material from the prospective study consisted of cDNA or gDNA derived from T cells, B-cell-depleted T cells, or PBMCs. The dataset comprised deeply sampled blood TCRbeta repertoires from subjects exposed to, actively infected with, or recovered from COVID-19. The repertoires were made available in a free public database intended to serve as a resource for research on the immune response to SARS-CoV-2. The samples were drawn from the first 160 participants of the ongoing ImmuneRACE study and from roughly 1,300 subjects provided by 6 global collaborators. Nearly every sample came with metadata listing a de-identified subject ID, COVID-19 status, age in years and sex. Where available, HLA class I and class II types were taken from metadata supplied by the sample provider and were not determined by assay-based typing. Here is what the overall study found, with its caveats: The amount of clinical and demographic metadata varied by source and participant and was provided uncurated.

Each collaborating institution followed its own protocols to collect whole blood in K2EDTA tubes. Collaborator samples were shipped for TCRbeta analysis as frozen whole blood, isolated PBMCs, or DNA extracted from either sample type. V drops 3 bases and J drops 2 bases, leaving 9 bases in between. The CDR3 numbers 13 residues from cysteine through phenylalanine. Only CDR3 DNA remains: 39 bases, in frame from the first base. CDR1 and CDR2 are drawn from the germline V gene: SGHDT, YYEEEE. TCRbeta CDR3 regions were amplified from genomic DNA using the immunoSEQ Assay, a bias-controlled multiplex PCR. On the study's bioinformatics: The number of nucleated cells in each sample was estimated by amplification of reference gene primers within the assay. To quantify the absolute abundance of each unique TCRbeta CDR3 rearrangement, sequence reads were collapsed and filtered. For each sample, productive Simpson clonality was calculated by taking the square root of Simpson's diversity index across productive rearrangements. This immuneACCESS table, as held by TCRdb, lists in-frame sequences with V and J called but not all clones. Of the missing ones, under half trace to an unresolved V gene in checked studies; the others have no known cause. V, J and clone size are those of that table, while D and trimming were read from the DNA. Recorded for this sample are approximately 180,000 clones; approximately 86% of them occurred a single time. The ten largest clones take up around 1.6% of the sample.

This clone has a single count. The antigen this receptor binds is unknown. No base qualities exist here, and no much larger clone lies one base off it. The sample taken for sequencing was peripheral blood. The receptor comes from a woman between 45 and 65 years old with acute or convalescent COVID-19. This chain is built from TRBV5-6 and TRBJ2-7; possibly the D gene is TRBD1, per 6 matching bases. The base sequence is TGTGCCAGCAGCTGGGACAATGCCTACGAGCAGTACTTC. This translates into CASSWDNAYEQYF.